The table lists the clone carrying this TCR beta chain with a count of one. Antigen unknown. The junction had 5 bases not matched to a gene; V was cut back by 3 bases and J by 0 bases. Germline CDR1 is SGHDT and CDR2 is YYEEEE. The CDR3 length is 15 residues. These data belong to a study of cytomegalovirus exposure and HLA in healthy donors. Looking at the study overall: The use of the same platform for the 100 to 150 validation repertoires and the 550 to 700 first-cohort repertoires was reported by a later analysis. Study-wide findings and caveats: Through in vitro validation, three CMV-associated chains were shown to be specific for CMV antigens. Cytomegalovirus status was reportedly diagnosed by the classifier with high sensitivity and specificity.

Assay used: immunoSEQ multiplex PCR; TCRdb lists only in-frame clones, some missing. The sample yields about 140,000 clones, 86% seen once. The donors were part of the roughly 120-subject validation cohort, which stood apart from the approximately 640-subject first cohort. The chain carries TRBV5-6 and TRBJ1-1; TRBD1 aligns across 7 bases. This sequence was found in a man between 18 and 29 years old in good health and CMV-seronegative. Sequencing was done on a sample of PBMCs. The CDR3 DNA follows: TGTGCCAGCAGCTCTTACAGGGGAATGAACACTGAAGCTTTCTTT. Translation: CASSSYRGMNTEAFF.